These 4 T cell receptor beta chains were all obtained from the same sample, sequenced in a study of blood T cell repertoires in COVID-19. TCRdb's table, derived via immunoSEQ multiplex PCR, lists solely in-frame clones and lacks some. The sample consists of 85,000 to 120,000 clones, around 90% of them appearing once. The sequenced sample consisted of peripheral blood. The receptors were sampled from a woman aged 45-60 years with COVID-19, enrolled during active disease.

The CDR3 nucleotides are TGCGCCAGCACGCGACAGGGGAGGGTCTGGAACACTGAAGCTTTCTTT. It yields the protein CASTRQGRVWNTEAFF. This sequence joins TRBV23-1 and TRBJ1-1, with 8 bases fitting TRBD1. TRBV23-1 carries the ORF label, with uncertain function. Trimming removed 7 bases from V and 1 base from J; junction bases left unmatched: 11. The CDR3 totals 16 residues.

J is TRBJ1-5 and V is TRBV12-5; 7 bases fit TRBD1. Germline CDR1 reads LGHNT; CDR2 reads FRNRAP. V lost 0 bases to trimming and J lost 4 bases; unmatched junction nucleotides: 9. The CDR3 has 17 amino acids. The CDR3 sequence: CASGLVVRDRENQPQHF. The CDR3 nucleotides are TGTGCTAGTGGTTTGGTTGTTCGAGACAGGGAAAATCAGCCCCAGCATTTT.

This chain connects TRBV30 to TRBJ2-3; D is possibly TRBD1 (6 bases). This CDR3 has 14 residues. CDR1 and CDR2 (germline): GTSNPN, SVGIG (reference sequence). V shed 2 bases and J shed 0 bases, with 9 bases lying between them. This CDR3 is CAWSQGPSTDTQYF. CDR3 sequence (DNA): TGTGCCTGGAGTCAGGGGCCGAGCACAGATACGCAGTATTTT.

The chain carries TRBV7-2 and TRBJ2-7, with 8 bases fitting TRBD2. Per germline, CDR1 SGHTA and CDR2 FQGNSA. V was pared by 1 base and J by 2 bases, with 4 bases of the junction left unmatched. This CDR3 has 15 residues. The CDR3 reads CASSLEGTRAYEQYF. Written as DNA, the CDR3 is TGTGCCAGCAGCTTAGAAGGGACTAGGGCCTACGAGCAGTACTTC.